This T cell receptor (beta chain) originates from a study of glioma-infiltrating T cells. Study as a whole: Glioma patients had dexamethasone for six or fewer days before surgery.

TCR alpha and beta CDR3 regions were amplified from RNA using iRepertoire nested multiplex PCR. MiXCR, run by TCRdb on the multiplex PCR reads, gives a single entry per CDR3 protein. The table shows approximately 400,000 distinct CDR3 sequences, with about two fifths occurring only once. The CDR3 is made up of 15 amino acids. CDR1 SEHNR and CDR2 FQNEAQ come from the germline V gene (reference sequence). V was shortened by 3 bases and J by 5 bases, with 16 bases between the two germline ends. The chain recombines TRBV7-9 with TRBJ1-1, with a possible D match to TRBD1 (5 bases). The specimen sequenced was glioma tissue, nonneoplastic brain tissue, or PBMCs (not recorded which). The origin of this receptor is a human donor with low-grade glioma or glioblastoma, undergoing nonglioma brain surgery, or in good health (not recorded which). The CDR3 protein is CASSFPTGGSTEAFF. In DNA, the CDR3 is TGTGCCAGCAGCTTCCCCACGGGGGGGAGTACTGAAGCTTTCTTT.